These 5 T cell receptor beta chains were sequenced from one sample in a study of metastatic and nonmetastatic thyroid tumors. TCRdb called clones again from the PCR reads with MiXCR. The sample has 45,000 or so clones, roughly 15% seen once. Ahead of thyroid surgery, no patient had received treatment of any kind. The sequenced material came from blood. These receptors were collected from a female donor with papillary thyroid cancer or a benign thyroid nodule (not recorded which). Some clones in this sample may be carry-over from other donors' samples.

This clone came up many times. The genes are TRBV6-1 and TRBJ1-2, with D uncertain. Germline CDR1 and CDR2: MNHNS and SASEGT. V lost 6 bases, J lost 4 bases, and 15 bases lay in between. This CDR3 contains 14 residues. The CDR3 sequence is CASSKVSSVYGYTF. In nucleotides, the CDR3 is TGTGCCAGCAGCAAAGTATCCTCCGTCTATGGCTACACCTTC.

The rearrangement joins TRBV6-1 to TRBJ2-5; 9 nucleotides match TRBD1. The CDR3 has 15 residues. Germline lookup yields CDR1 MNHNS and CDR2 SASEGT. With 5 bases clipped from V and 2 bases from J, the junction kept 6 bases outside the gene matches. This CDR3 is CASSPQGAKQETQYF. The CDR3 nucleotides read TGTGCCAGCAGTCCACAGGGGGCTAAGCAAGAGACCCAGTACTTC.

The J gene is TRBJ2-2, the V gene TRBV6-2 or TRBV6-3, with D perhaps assigned TRBD1 or TRBD2 (6 bases each). The V end lost 10 bases, the J end lost 10 bases, and 22 bases lay between the germline ends. Germline V gene data show CDR1 as MNHEY and CDR2 as SVGEGT. The CDR3 runs 14 residues. In DNA, the CDR3 is TGTGCCACCAGGCTAGGGGGAGGCCCCGAGGAGCTGTTTTTT. Translated, it gives CATRLGGGPEELFF.

This clone was detected many times. V and J are TRBV7-8 and TRBJ1-6; D is uncertain. CDR1 SGHVS and CDR2 FQNEAQ come from the germline V gene. Trimming stripped 1 base from V and 5 bases from J, with 6 bases between. There are 14 residues in the CDR3. CDR3 nucleotide sequence: TGTGCCAGCAGCTTAGTGGGAGATAATTCACCCCTCCACTTT. Encoded protein: CASSLVGDNSPLHF.

The V call is TRBV6-2 or TRBV6-3, the J call TRBJ2-7, with D unclear. Germline V lookup: CDR1 MNHEY, CDR2 SVGEGT. There are 14 residues in the CDR3. CDR3 region: CASYPGCAAREQYF. In nucleotides, the CDR3 is TGTGCTAGCTATCCCGGGTGCGCAGCAAGGGAGCAGTACTTC.